The T cell receptor beta chain under discussion was sequenced for a study of shared clonotypes between healthy human individuals. Into CD45RA+ naive and CD45RA-negative memory subsets, the CD4+ cells were split. Clones were read by immunoSEQ multiplex PCR, and TCRdb kept only the in-frame ones, dropping some. The sample contains about 2.4 million clones, roughly 93% of which appear only once. The sample taken for sequencing was naive CD4+ T cells from PBMCs. Subset here: CD45RA+ positively selected. The receptor's source is a man aged 18 to 29 in good health. Some clones in this sample may be carry-over from other donors' samples.

CDR3 residues: CASSLFQGEQFF. The CDR3 DNA follows: TGTGCCAGCAGTTTATTCCAGGGTGAGCAGTTCTTC. V usage is TRBV27 and J usage is TRBJ2-1, with D perhaps TRBD1 (5 bases). Per germline, CDR1 MNHEY and CDR2 SMNVEV (reference sequence). Trimming cost V 1 base and J 9 bases, with 7 bases left between them. This CDR3 is 12 amino acids long.